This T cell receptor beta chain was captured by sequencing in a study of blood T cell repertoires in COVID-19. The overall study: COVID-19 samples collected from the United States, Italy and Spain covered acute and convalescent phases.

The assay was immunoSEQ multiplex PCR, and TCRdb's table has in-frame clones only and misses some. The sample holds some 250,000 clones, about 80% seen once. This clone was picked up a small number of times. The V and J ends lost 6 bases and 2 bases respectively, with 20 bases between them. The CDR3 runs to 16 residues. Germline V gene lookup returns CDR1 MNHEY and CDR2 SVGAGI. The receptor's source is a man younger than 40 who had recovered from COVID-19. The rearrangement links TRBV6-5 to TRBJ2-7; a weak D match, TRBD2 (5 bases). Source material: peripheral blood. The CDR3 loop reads CASSYPEEDGAYEQYF. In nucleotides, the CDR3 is TGTGCCAGCAGCTACCCCGAGGAGGATGGAGCCTACGAGCAGTACTTC.